The sequence of this TCR beta chain was determined in a study of blood T cell repertoires in COVID-19. Study as a whole: Samples of COVID-19 (acute and convalescent) were obtained from the United States, Italy and Spain. T cells, B-cell-depleted T cells, or PBMCs supplied cDNA or gDNA.

This CDR3 is 13 amino acids long. Germline-derived CDR1 and CDR2 are SSHAT and FNYEAQ (reference sequence). The authors' processing: Reference gene primer amplification gave estimated nucleated cell counts. TCRdb's copy holds only in-frame clones and misses some; the assay was immunoSEQ multiplex PCR. The DNA gave D and trimming, while V, J and clone size come from that table. The sample yields roughly 290,000 clones, 89% seen once. Details on this clone: The junction differs from germline at one of its ends, possibly a read error.

The clonotype was recovered from a woman aged 60-75 years with acute or convalescent COVID-19. The chain joins TRBV7-7 to TRBJ2-1, with 8 bases that match TRBD2. The material sequenced was peripheral blood. The CDR3 spells CASSLDPTSGQFF. In DNA, the CDR3 is TGTGCTAGCAGCTTAGACCCTACTAGCGGGCAGTTCTTC.